This T cell receptor (beta chain) is drawn from a study of long-term antiretroviral therapy in people with HIV. Overall study results and limits: Specimens of blood were obtained during 2004 to 2017, possibly under older ART regimens. The repertoire was dominated at all time points by clones expanded before ART. Post-ART samples showed increased diversity that remained below transplant donor control levels.

Per individual, the PBMC samples numbered at least one pre-ART and at least two post-ART. Worth noting for this clone: Its antigen is not identified.

Germline lookup yields CDR1 SQVTM and CDR2 ANQGSEA. CDR3 size: 9 residues. V gave up 4 bases and J gave up 13 bases, with 8 bases separating them. At the survey level, the v3.0 immunoSEQ assay was run. Sequencing was performed with immunoSEQ multiplex PCR; in TCRdb, only in-frame clones are kept and a portion is missing. The sample has 25,000 to 30,000 clones; roughly 80% are singletons. The TCR comes from a man aged 35-49 years with HIV. The sample was unsorted PBMCs, taken 3 years after starting antiretroviral therapy. The chain has TRBV29-1 and TRBJ2-1; no definite D call. CDR3 in amino acids: CSVGPPQFF. CDR3 bases: TGCAGCGTTGGACCCCCCCAGTTCTTC.